A single sample gave rise to the 24 T cell receptor beta chains below, sequenced in a study of beta chain features in type 1 diabetes. Expressed TCRB transcripts got sequenced, as all isolated RNA was reverse transcribed. Libraries were prepared by immunoSEQ multiplex PCR; TCRdb keeps only in-frame clonotypes and omits some of them. The sample has 140,000 or so clones; nearly 9.5% are singletons. The sample was central memory CD4+ T cells from blood. The receptor source for this set is a man between 18 and 35 years old in good health.

This clone was seen more than once but under ten times. The gene calls are TRBV7-2 and TRBJ2-5, with 12 bases identical to TRBD2. CDR1 is SGHTA, CDR2 FQGNSA, per germline. V shed 5 bases, J shed 5 bases, and the junction held 9 bases outside the gene matches. There are 16 residues in the CDR3. CDR3 DNA sequence: TGTGCCAGCAGCGGCCTAGCGGGGGGGCAATGGGAGACCCAGTACTTC. Its translation is CASSGLAGGQWETQYF.

The rearrangement joins TRBV18 to TRBJ2-5, with D perhaps matching TRBD1 (6 bases). The better agreement between TRBJ2-7 and the DNA end casts doubt on the J call. Per the germline V gene, CDR1 is KGHSH and CDR2 is LQKENI. This CDR3 contains 14 residues. The CDR3 region has the DNA TGTGCCAGCTCACCCAGGACAGACGCCTACGAGCAGTACTTC. It codes for CASSPRTDAYEQYF.

The rearrangement joins TRBV5-6 to TRBJ1-5; TRBD1 matches 9 bases. CDR1 is SGHDT and CDR2 is YYEEEE in the germline V gene. V lost 4 bases, J lost 2 bases, and 7 bases stayed unmatched. The CDR3 loop spans 16 amino acids. DNA for the CDR3: TGTGCCAGCAGCAGTTCCGGGACAGGGCGCAATCAGCCCCAGCATTTT. This gives the protein CASSSSGTGRNQPQHF.

This clone was seen a handful of times. This sequence joins TRBV7-9 and TRBJ1-5; possibly TRBD1 for D (6 bases). This CDR3 is built from 14 residues. Germline V CDR1 and CDR2: SEHNR, FQNEAQ (reference sequence). V was pared by 6 bases and J by 2 bases, with 11 bases between. CDR3 DNA: TGTGCCAGCAGAAAGGGGGGGGGCAATCAGCCCCAGCATTTT. Translation gives CASRKGGGNQPQHF.

The chain combines TRBV7-2 with TRBJ2-4, with 7 bases matching TRBD2. The V gene end was trimmed by 5 bases and the J gene end by 8 bases; junction bases not matched to a gene: 9. The CDR3 totals 14 residues. Germline V gene sequence: CDR1 SGHTA, CDR2 FQGNSA. CDR3 DNA sequence: TGTGCCAGCAGCCTTCGGGGGGTTATTGACATTCAGTACTTC. It translates to CASSLRGVIDIQYF. Supplemented by reference TRBV7-2 and TRBJ2-4, the full variable domain reads GAGVSQSPSNKVTEKGKDVELRCDPISGHTALYWYRQSLGQGLEFLIYFQGNSAPDKSGLPSDRFSAERTGGSVSTLTIQRTQQEDSAVYLCASSLRGVIDIQYFGAGTRLSVL.

This clone appeared many times. The J gene is TRBJ1-1, the V gene TRBV19; no definite D call. This CDR3 has 14 residues. Looked up from germline, CDR1 is LNHDA and CDR2 is SQIVND (reference sequence). The germline V and J ends were trimmed by 7 bases and 0 bases, with 12 bases remaining between them. CDR3 coding DNA: TGTGCCAGTACCATCGGCGCGGTGAACACTGAAGCTTTCTTT. Its protein is CASTIGAVNTEAFF.

The gene calls are TRBV2 and TRBJ2-6; TRBD2 is a possible D gene (5 bases). V lost 7 bases and J 0 bases, leaving 10 bases between the germline ends. Germline V gives CDR1 SNHLY, CDR2 FYNNEI. The CDR3 is made up of 15 amino acids. The CDR3 loop reads CASTTGNSGANVLTF. The CDR3 DNA follows: TGTGCCAGCACCACGGGGAACTCTGGGGCCAACGTCCTGACTTTC.

The V call is TRBV5-6, the J call TRBJ2-5, with D possibly matching TRBD2 (6 bases). This CDR3 contains 14 residues. The germline CDR1 and CDR2 sequences are SGHDT and YYEEEE. The V end lost 4 bases, the J end lost 5 bases, and 15 bases lay between the germline ends. CDR3 DNA sequence: TGTGCCAGCAGCGCCCGGGCCCTAGCGGAGACCCAGTACTTC. Its translation: CASSARALAETQYF. Full variable domain (remainder filled in from reference TRBV5-6 and TRBJ2-5): DAGVTQSPTHLIKTRGQQVTLRCSPKSGHDTVSWYQQALGQGPQFIFQYYEEEERQRGNFPDRFSGHQFPNYSSELNVNALLLGDSALYLCASSARALAETQYFGPGTRLLVL.

This clone was detected a few times. This chain joins TRBV18 and TRBJ2-7, with TRBD2 matching 13 bases. V lost 3 bases, J lost 5 bases, and 4 bases stayed unmatched. Germline loops: CDR1 KGHSH, CDR2 LQKENI. The CDR3 sequence is 15 residues long. The CDR3 loop is CASSPPGLAGNEQYF. CDR3 nucleotides: TGTGCCAGCTCACCTCCGGGACTAGCGGGGAACGAGCAGTACTTC.

The CDR3 DNA reads TGTGCCAGCAGTGGAGAATACACAGATACGCAGTATTTT. Translation: CASSGEYTDTQYF. The chain employs TRBV6-1 and TRBJ2-3; D gene ambiguous. Trimming took 4 bases from V and 2 from J, leaving 7 bases between them. This CDR3 is built from 13 residues. Germline CDR1 is MNHNS and CDR2 is SASEGT.

V is TRBV18 and J is TRBJ1-3, with 7 bases aligning to TRBD1. The CDR3 has 16 residues. Germline CDR1 reads KGHSH; CDR2 reads LQKENI. J lost 0 bases, V lost 3 bases, and 5 bases had no gene match. CDR3 coding DNA: TGTGCCAGCTCACCGGGACAGCACAGCTCTGGAAACACCATATATTTT. It is translated as CASSPGQHSSGNTIYF. The complete variable domain, with remaining parts taken from reference TRBV18 and TRBJ1-3, reads NAGVMQNPRHLVRRRGQEARLRCSPMKGHSHVYWYRQLPEEGLKFMVYLQKENIIDESGMPKERFSAEFPKEGPSILRIQQVVRGDSAAYFCASSPGQHSSGNTIYFGEGSWLTVV.

The chain has TRBV7-2 and TRBJ2-7, with 14 bases aligning to TRBD2. The CDR3 is made up of 16 amino acids. Germline values: CDR1 SGHTA, CDR2 FQGNSA. V trimming: 5 bases; J trimming: 3 bases; junction bases outside the gene matches: 6. In DNA form, the CDR3 reads TGTGCCAGCAGCCCGGGACTAGCGGGGGCGGGCTACGAGCAGTACTTC. This gives the protein CASSPGLAGAGYEQYF.

This clone was detected a few times. The CDR3 loop reads CASSVGGYPFHYEQYF. The CDR3 DNA is TGTGCCAGCAGCGTAGGAGGGTACCCCTTCCACTACGAGCAGTACTTC. The chain is built from TRBV9 and TRBJ2-7, with D perhaps TRBD2 (5 bases). The length of the CDR3 is 16 residues. The V gene lost 0 bases and the J gene lost 3 bases, with 16 bases spanning the gap. CDR1 and CDR2 (germline): SGDLS, YYNGEE.

The chain has TRBV29-1 and TRBJ2-5; 15 bases line up with TRBD2. This CDR3 contains 15 residues. Germline V lookup: CDR1 SQVTM, CDR2 ANQGSEA. The ends lost 8 bases at V and 2 bases at J; junction bases unmatched: 6. CDR3 in amino acids: CSSSGLAGGQETQYF. CDR3 DNA sequence: TGCAGCTCCTCCGGACTAGCGGGGGGGCAAGAGACCCAGTACTTC.

This clone came up a few times. The chain carries TRBV5-6 and TRBJ1-5; no clear D. The CDR3 is made up of 12 amino acids. Germline CDR1 is SGHDT and CDR2 is YYEEEE. The V gene lost 5 bases and the J gene lost 5 bases, with 8 bases spanning the gap. Here the CDR3 DNA reads TGTGCCAGCAGTTCGGGAGATCAGCCCCAGCATTTT. It specifies CASSSGDQPQHF. The whole variable domain, remainder taken from reference TRBV5-6 and TRBJ1-5, is DAGVTQSPTHLIKTRGQQVTLRCSPKSGHDTVSWYQQALGQGPQFIFQYYEEEERQRGNFPDRFSGHQFPNYSSELNVNALLLGDSALYLCASSSGDQPQHFGDGTRLSIL.

This rearrangement joins TRBV2 to TRBJ1-1; D may be TRBD1 (6 bases). From germline, CDR1 is SNHLY and CDR2 FYNNEI. The CDR3 is 15 residues long. V lost 4 bases and J 7 bases, leaving 19 bases between the germline ends. CDR3 region: CASSVTTGSRGEAFF. CDR3 coding DNA: TGTGCCAGCAGTGTAACGACAGGCTCAAGAGGTGAAGCTTTCTTT.

The chain uses TRBV5-4 and TRBJ2-2; tentatively, D is TRBD1 (6 bases). In germline, CDR1 is SGHNT, CDR2 YYREEE (reference sequence). The length of the CDR3 is 15 residues. The V end was cut by 4 bases, the J end by 0 bases, with 10 bases between. The CDR3 here is CASSMDSTNTGELFF. As DNA, the CDR3 is TGTGCCAGCAGCATGGACAGTACGAACACCGGGGAGCTGTTTTTT.

This clone was detected only a few times. The chain has TRBV4-1 and TRBJ2-7; TRBD1 aligns across 7 bases. CDR1 and CDR2 (germline): MGHRA, YSYEKL. Germline trimming cut 2 bases from V and 3 bases from J; bases unmatched to any gene: 7. This CDR3 contains 15 residues. In nucleotides, the CDR3 is TGCGCCAGCAGCCAAACAGGGGCCGGTTTCTACGAGCAGTACTTC. Translating gives CASSQTGAGFYEQYF.

This clone was seen a few times. V is TRBV7-2 and J is TRBJ2-5, with TRBD1 matching over 9 bases. The CDR3 has 14 residues. The V and J ends lost 8 bases and 2 bases, in that order; junction bases with no gene match: 6. Germline-derived CDR1 and CDR2 are SGHTA and FQGNSA. DNA for the CDR3: TGTGCCAGCGGCTCCGGGACAGGGCAAGAGACCCAGTACTTC. Amino acid sequence: CASGSGTGQETQYF.

This chain connects TRBV23-1 to TRBJ1-4; perhaps TRBD1 as D (5 bases). TRBV23-1 is labeled an ORF, and its function is uncertain. The V end was cut by 6 bases, the J end by 2 bases, with 13 bases between. CDR3 length: 15 residues. For the CDR3, the DNA is TGCGCCAGCAGCCTCCTTGGGGGGACTAATGAAAAACTGTTTTTT. It yields the protein CASSLLGGTNEKLFF.

A few counts support this clone. V gene TRBV7-2 combines with J gene TRBJ2-1, with a tentative D call TRBD2 (6 bases). Trimming removed 5 bases from V and 6 bases from J, with 14 bases in between. The V gene's germline CDR1 is SGHTA and CDR2 FQGNSA. This CDR3 comprises 14 residues. The CDR3 bases are TGTGCCAGCAGCCGCGGACTATTAGGCAATGAGCAGTTCTTC. Translating gives CASSRGLLGNEQFF.

In its sample, this clone was seen a few times. The V call is TRBV7-8, the J call TRBJ2-5; 7 positions match TRBD1. Germline-derived CDR1 and CDR2 are SGHVS and FQNEAQ. The CDR3 sequence is 14 residues long. J lost 2 bases, V lost 6 bases, and 6 bases had no gene match. The CDR3 region is CASRKTGPQETQYF. In nucleotides, the CDR3 is TGTGCCAGCAGGAAGACAGGGCCTCAAGAGACCCAGTACTTC.

V gene TRBV7-2 combines with J gene TRBJ2-5; 9 bases are a match to TRBD2. This CDR3 comprises 18 residues. Per germline, CDR1 SGHTA and CDR2 FQGNSA. V lost 1 base and J lost 4; bases outside the gene matches: 13. In DNA, the CDR3 is TGTGCCAGCAGCTTAGTGGGTAGCGGGGGCGCCATCGTAGAGACCCAGTACTTC. The encoded protein is CASSLVGSGGAIVETQYF. Variable domain in full (rest from reference TRBV7-2 and TRBJ2-5): GAGVSQSPSNKVTEKGKDVELRCDPISGHTALYWYRQSLGQGLEFLIYFQGNSAPDKSGLPSDRFSAERTGGSVSTLTIQRTQQEDSAVYLCASSLVGSGGAIVETQYFGPGTRLLVL.

This clone has a handful of counts. V gene TRBV18 combines with J gene TRBJ1-2, with TRBD1 matching over 9 bases. In germline, CDR1 is KGHSH, CDR2 LQKENI. V lost 3 bases to trimming and J lost 8 bases; unmatched junction nucleotides: 7. There are 14 residues in the CDR3. In DNA form, the CDR3 reads TGTGCCAGCTCACCGGGGGGACAGGGCGAAGGCTACACCTTC. Translation gives CASSPGGQGEGYTF.